This TCR beta chain originates from a study of T cells in localized non-small cell lung cancer (TCRdb year 2020). As for the study more broadly: The study analyzed T cell repertoires of about 230 early-stage NSCLC patients, comparing tumors and uninvolved tumor-adjacent lungs. The cohort was made up of under 250 treatment-naive NSCLC patients whose localized lung tumors had been resected. NSCLC patients had a mean age of approximately 66 years, and about 140 were male and about 110 female.

This clone was recorded only once. Its antigen is not yet known. Base qualities are not at hand, and no much larger clone is one base apart. TCR beta CDR3 regions were sequenced from DNA using the immunoSEQ Assay. The original methods were these. T cell density was computed as TCR beta template counts normalized to usable DNA estimated by amplifying housekeeping genes. The preseqR package was used to estimate richness by extrapolating to 400,000 templates for PBMC samples and to 120,000 templates for tissue samples. Clonality was calculated as one minus Pielou's evenness. To identify tissue-enriched TCRs, differential abundance testing was run on productive amino-acid clonotypes with a minimum total count of 5 and an alpha of 0.1. The Jaccard Index and the Morisita Overlap Index were used to quantify repertoire overlap between compartments. TCR beta CDR3s were clustered by GLIPH together with public tetramer-defined viral CDR3s, and at least three viral sequences plus V-gene enrichment were required for viral motifs. Not all clones reach the TCRdb copy of this immuneACCESS table, which keeps in-frame sequences only. Checked studies attribute under half of the gap to unresolved V genes and leave the rest unexplained. V and J calls and clone size come straight from that table; D and trimming were deduced from the DNA. For this sample the table gives over 35,000 clones, of which about 76% were detected only once. The ten largest clones add up to about 7% of the sample.

At diagnosis, tumor, uninvolved tumor-adjacent lung and peripheral blood were collected and then preserved as a mix of FFPE and fresh-frozen material. For TCR repertoire profiling, blood samples were analyzed in the form of peripheral blood mononuclear cells. V is reduced by 5 bases and J by 3 bases, leaving a spacing of 13 bases between them. Reading from cysteine to phenylalanine, the CDR3 counts 14 amino acids. The CDR3 DNA has 42 bases and is translated from base 1. CDR1 SGHTA and CDR2 FQGNSA are derived from the germline V gene. Summary of the overall study and its limitations: A median of 57 of the top 100 tumor clones turned up in the paired uninvolved adjacent lung, and 28 of those clones also ranked among the top 100 of that same adjacent lung. Because multi-region sequencing of the tumors was not done, intratumor heterogeneity could not be ruled out. Because the study design was exploratory, TCR variables were selected using unadjusted p-values without false-discovery rate correction. Longer overall survival was associated with higher T cell density in blood, whereas shorter survival was associated with higher clonality in adjacent lung. Uninvolved tumor-adjacent lung showed the highest T cell clonality, higher than tumor, which suggests more focused antigenic responses in the adjacent lung.

The sequence derives from a male donor older than 55 with stage II lung adenocarcinoma. The chain joins TRBV7-2 to TRBJ1-2; TRBD1 is possibly the D segment (6 matching bases). Source: peripheral blood mononuclear cells, taken before any cancer treatment. The CDR3 reads CASSLQQGDYGYTF. The DNA reads TGTGCCAGCAGCCTCCAACAGGGAGACTATGGCTACACCTTC. Joined to the reference TRBV7-2 and TRBJ1-2 proteins, this CDR3 gives the full variable domain: GAGVSQSPSNKVTEKGKDVELRCDPISGHTALYWYRQSLGQGLEFLIYFQGNSAPDKSGLPSDRFSAERTGGSVSTLTIQRTQQEDSAVYLCASSLQQGDYGYTFGSGTRLTVV.